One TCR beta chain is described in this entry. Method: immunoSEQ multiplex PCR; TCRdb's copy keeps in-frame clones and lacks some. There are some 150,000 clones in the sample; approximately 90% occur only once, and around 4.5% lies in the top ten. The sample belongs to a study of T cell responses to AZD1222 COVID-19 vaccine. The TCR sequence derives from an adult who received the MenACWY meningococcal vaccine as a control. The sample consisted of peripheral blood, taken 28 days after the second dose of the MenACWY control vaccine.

The CDR3 spells CASSEVRAYHNEQFF. CDR3 sequence (DNA): TGTGCCAGCAGTGAAGTTAGGGCCTACCACAATGAGCAGTTCTTC. The chain recombines TRBV6-1 with TRBJ2-1; D is unresolved. Trimming shortened V by 1 base and J by 5 bases, and 12 bases separated the two germline ends. CDR1 MNHNS and CDR2 SASEGT come from the germline V gene. CDR3 length: 15 residues.